The TCR beta chain under discussion was sequenced for a study of CD8+ T cells in alopecia areata. cDNA serving as the sequencing template came from extracted, reverse transcribed RNA. Data came from immunoSEQ multiplex PCR; TCRdb stores just in-frame clones and leaves some out. In the table there are 150,000 or so clones, 85% to 90% of which are singletons. The receptor was isolated from a human donor with alopecia areata. This specimen was CD8+ T cells sorted from blood, taken at week 0.

The DNA for the CDR3 is TGCGCCAGCAGCCAAGAAAGCACGGGAAGGGACATCTCCTACGAGCAGTACTTC. Residues: CASSQESTGRDISYEQYF. The V gene is TRBV4-1, the J gene TRBJ2-7, with TRBD1 as a possible D gene (6 bases). CDR3 length: 18 residues. The V gene's germline CDR1 is MGHRA and CDR2 YSYEKL. The germline V and J ends were trimmed by 0 bases and 0 bases, with 18 bases remaining between them.